A selection of T cell receptor beta chains follows, all from one sample in a study of T cell changes during pregnancy in multiple sclerosis. The data were produced by immunoSEQ multiplex PCR, yet TCRdb's version contains in-frame clones alone and is incomplete. Of 25,000 to 35,000 clones in the sample, about 87% were seen once. The specimen comprised CD8+ T cells from peripheral blood mononuclear cells, sampled in the first trimester of pregnancy. All receptors derive from a female donor with multiple sclerosis, enrolled in a pregnancy study. The CDR3 runs from the conserved cysteine through the conserved F or W. A D gene is named only where the DNA matches it firmly. Clone size is given for some rows only: seen once, a few or many times, or a class if the clone is expanded.

. | . | TRBJ2-7 | TRBV7-2 | TGTGCCAGCAGCTCGTTCTCCCCCCTGGAGCAGTACTTC | CASSSFSPLEQYF
. | . | TRBJ1-2 | TRBV19 | TGTGCCAGTAGCCCGGACAGCGCTAACTATGGCTACACCTTC | CASSPDSANYGYTF
. | . | TRBJ2-3 | TRBV7-3 | TGTGCCAGCAGCTTAACGCAGACGCAGGCAGATACGCAGTATTTT | CASSLTQTQADTQYF
. | . | TRBJ2-7 | TRBV6-1 | TGTGCCAGCAGTTGGACAGCACGCTACGAGCAGTACTTC | CASSWTARYEQYF
TRBD2 | . | TRBJ2-1 | TRBV27 | TGTGCCAGCAGTTTAGGTCTAGCGGGGGGTGTGTATGAGCAGTTCTTC | CASSLGLAGGVYEQFF
. | . | TRBJ1-1 | TRBV6-5 | TGTGCCAGCAGATCAGGGTTAGGGAACACTGAAGCTTTCTTT | CASRSGLGNTEAFF
. | few | TRBJ2-5 | TRBV6-1 | TGTGCCAGCAGTAATCTAGAACCGGGGACCCAGTACTTC | CASSNLEPGTQYF
. | . | TRBJ1-2 | TRBV19 | TGTGCCAGTAGTATAGATCTACAGGGATATAACTATGGCTACACCTTC | CASSIDLQGYNYGYTF
. | . | TRBJ2-1 | TRBV9 | TGTGCCAGCAGCGTAGCAGGAGGCGTCTACAATGAGCAGTTCTTC | CASSVAGGVYNEQFF
. | once | TRBJ1-4 | TRBV19 | TGTGCCAGTAGTCCCCGGACAGCAACTAATGAAAAACTGTTTTTT | CASSPRTATNEKLFF
TRBD2 | . | TRBJ2-1 | TRBV2 | TGTGCGTCTCAACTTGCGGGGGACTCCTACAATGAGCAGTTCTTC | CASQLAGDSYNEQFF
. | . | TRBJ1-3 | TRBV6-5 | TGTGCCAGCAGTCTGGGGGTGGGAGGGAACACCATATATTTT | CASSLGVGGNTIYF
TRBD2 | once | TRBJ2-5 | TRBV28 | TGTGCCAGCAGGGGACTAGCGGAACTGGAAGAGACCCAGTACTTC | CASRGLAELEETQYF
TRBD2 | . | TRBJ2-7 | TRBV9 | TGTGCCAGCAGCGTTGCTAGCGGAACAGACTTATACGAGCAGTACTTC | CASSVASGTDLYEQYF
. | . | TRBJ2-2 | TRBV6-5 | TGTGCCAGCAGTTACTCGAGGACCGGGGAGCTGTTTTTT | CASSYSRTGELFF
. | once | TRBJ2-7 | TRBV5-6 | TGTGCCAGCAGCTTGGCCTTCGTGGGCAAGGTCGAGCAGTACTTC | CASSLAFVGKVEQYF